This entry lists 29 T cell receptor beta chains sequenced from one sample in a study of blood T cell repertoires in COVID-19 (dated by TCRdb to the early 2020s). Receptor libraries were prepared by the immunoSEQ multiplex PCR assay. TCRdb took this table from immuneACCESS and kept in-frame rearrangements with V and J called. Such tables lack part of the clones; where checked against another copy, unresolved V genes explain under half of the gap, and the rest is unexplained. The sample table records just under 50,000 clones; 84% of these occur just once. In total, the top ten clones hold about 7.6% of the sample. The specimen sequenced was peripheral blood. These receptors were taken from a human donor in a cohort sampled during active COVID-19.

This clone was seen only a few times. V is TRBV21-1 and J is TRBJ2-3; the D call TRBD2 from the table was never checked on the DNA. TRBV21-1 is a pseudogene locus. This CDR3 comprises 17 residues. CDR3 protein: CASSKWGLAGRGDTQYF. CDR3 in DNA: TGTGCCAGCAGCAAATGGGGACTAGCGGGGAGGGGAGATACGCAGTATTTT.

The chain carries TRBV3-1 (or the pseudogene TRBV3-2) and TRBJ1-6; TRBD1 matches 8 bases. The germline gives CDR1 LGHDT, CDR2 YNNKEL (reference sequence). The CDR3 consists of 15 residues. V dropped 4 bases and J dropped 8; count of bases not matched to a gene: 7. The CDR3 reads CASSPTGAVDSPLHF. The CDR3 DNA sequence: TGTGCCAGCAGCCCGACAGGGGCGGTGGATTCACCCCTCCACTTT.

The chain carries TRBV7-2 and TRBJ2-1, with 9 nucleotides matching TRBD1. The CDR3 length is 14 residues. Germline V gives CDR1 SGHTA, CDR2 FQGNSA. The trim removed 3 bases at V and 5 bases at J, leaving 2 bases unmatched. The chain's CDR3 is CASSFRTGDNEQFF. The CDR3 coding sequence is TGTGCCAGCAGCTTTAGGACAGGGGACAATGAGCAGTTCTTC.

This clone appeared a single time. The rearrangement links TRBV2 to TRBJ2-4; D not resolved. CDR1 is SNHLY and CDR2 is FYNNEI in the germline V gene. The CDR3 covers 15 residues. V gave up 2 bases and J gave up 2 bases, with 10 bases separating them. For the CDR3, the DNA is TGTGCCAGCAGTGAAACAGAAAACCCCAAAAACATTCAGTACTTC. It specifies CASSETENPKNIQYF.

The rearrangement joins TRBV6-4 to TRBJ2-6, with TRBD1 identical over 7 bases. After removal of 6 bases from V and 0 bases from J, the junction contained 11 bases not matched to a gene. Germline CDR1 and CDR2: MRHNA and SNTAGT. This CDR3 has 18 amino acids. CDR3 region: CASSPVPGQSSGANVLTF. The CDR3 DNA sequence: TGTGCCAGCAGCCCAGTACCGGGACAGAGCTCTGGGGCCAACGTCCTGACTTTC.

The chain has TRBV2 and TRBJ1-3; D not resolved. This CDR3 comprises 12 residues. Trimming took off 8 bases at V and 3 bases at J, with 8 bases between the two ends. Germline CDR1 SNHLY, CDR2 FYNNEI. The CDR3 reads CASGRIGNTIYF. CDR3 DNA: TGTGCCAGCGGCAGGATTGGAAACACCATATATTTT. Filled out from reference TRBV2 and TRBJ1-3, the complete variable domain reads EPEVTQTPSHQVTQMGQEVILRCVPISNHLYFYWYRQILGQKVEFLVSFYNNEISEKSEIFDDQFSVERPDGSNFTLKIRSTKLEDSAMYFCASGRIGNTIYFGEGSWLTVV.

The chain's CDR3 is CASSQGQSLNYGYTF. The CDR3 nucleotides read TGCGCCAGCAGCCAGGGGCAGTCCCTGAACTATGGCTACACCTTC. The chain carries TRBV4-1 and TRBJ1-2; possibly TRBD1 for D (5 bases). Germline CDR1 MGHRA, CDR2 YSYEKL. V was pared by 3 bases and J by 2 bases, with 13 bases between. This CDR3 region has 15 residues.

The chain couples TRBV7-2 to TRBJ2-3; D is ambiguous. The CDR3 consists of 15 residues. CDR1 SGHTA and CDR2 FQGNSA come from the germline V gene. Trimming cost V 5 bases and J 2 bases, with 14 bases left between them. In DNA, the CDR3 is TGTGCCAGCAGCCCCCTGGTGCGGATCACAGATACGCAGTATTTT. It is translated as CASSPLVRITDTQYF.

The chain uses TRBV29-1 and TRBJ1-1; 8 nucleotides line up with TRBD1. The CDR3 extends over 13 amino acids. V was pared by 5 bases and J by 4 bases, with 6 bases of the junction left unmatched. CDR1 is SQVTM, CDR2 ANQGSEA, per germline. The CDR3 here is CSVRQGAFTEAFF. The CDR3 nucleotides are TGCAGCGTTCGCCAGGGGGCATTCACTGAAGCTTTCTTT.

V usage is TRBV20-1 and J usage is TRBJ1-6; D remains unclear. CDR1 is DFQATT, CDR2 SNEGSKA, per germline (reference sequence). This CDR3 is built from 15 residues. The V end was cut by 3 bases, the J end by 6 bases, with 15 bases between. CDR3 region: CSASSSGEGNSPLHF. The CDR3 DNA reads TGCAGTGCTAGTTCTTCCGGGGAAGGTAATTCACCCCTCCACTTT.

This clone was seen only once. The chain recombines TRBV27 with TRBJ2-7; TRBD2 matches 8 bases. CDR1 and CDR2 (germline): MNHEY, SMNVEV (reference sequence). V was clipped by 7 bases and J by 1 base; unmatched bases: 9. The CDR3 totals 15 residues. CDR3 sequence: CASKRGGLQSYEQYF. CDR3 DNA sequence: TGTGCCAGCAAACGGGGGGGGCTCCAATCCTACGAGCAGTACTTC.

A single count supports this clone. The V call is TRBV28, the J call TRBJ1-4, with 8 nucleotides matching TRBD1. J was trimmed by 8 bases and V by 4 bases; bases with no gene match: 12. Germline lookup yields CDR1 MDHEN and CDR2 SYDVKM. This CDR3 has 16 residues. The CDR3 DNA follows: TGTGCCAGCAGTTCCTGGACAGGGAACCAAATGGAAAAACTGTTTTTT. Translating gives CASSSWTGNQMEKLFF. Full variable domain (remainder filled in from reference TRBV28 and TRBJ1-4): DVKVTQSSRYLVKRTGEKVFLECVQDMDHENMFWYRQDPGLGLRLIYFSYDVKMKEKGDIPEGYSVSREKKERFSLILESASTNQTSMYLCASSSWTGNQMEKLFFGSGTQLSVL.

This rearrangement joins TRBV7-8 to TRBJ2-1, with 7 bases that match TRBD2. The V segment lost 1 base and the J segment 2 bases; nucleotides outside the gene matches: 5. The CDR3 extends over 16 amino acids. CDR1 SGHVS and CDR2 FQNEAQ come from the germline V gene. The CDR3 reads CASSLGPSGAYNEQFF. In nucleotides, the CDR3 is TGTGCCAGCAGCTTAGGTCCTAGCGGAGCCTACAATGAGCAGTTCTTC.

J is TRBJ1-5 and V is TRBV30; D unclear. V was cut by 0 bases and J by 1 base, with 7 bases left in between. The CDR3 is 14 amino acids. Germline V CDR1 and CDR2: GTSNPN, SVGIG (reference sequence). The CDR3 coding sequence is TGTGCCTGGAGTGTGGGCGGGAGCAATCAGCCCCAGCATTTT. It yields the protein CAWSVGGSNQPQHF.

The gene calls are TRBV6-5 and TRBJ1-2; 7 positions match TRBD1. Per germline, CDR1 MNHEY and CDR2 SVGAGI. V lost 6 bases to trimming and J lost 3 bases; unmatched junction nucleotides: 4. This CDR3 comprises 13 residues. CDR3 nucleotide sequence: TGTGCCAGCAGACCGACAGGGTACTATGGCTACACCTTC. Translating gives CASRPTGYYGYTF.

CDR3 sequence (DNA): TGTGCCAGCAGCACACAGGACTCCTACGAGCAGTACTTC. Amino acid sequence: CASSTQDSYEQYF. The chain recombines TRBV6-5 with TRBJ2-7; possibly TRBD1 for D (5 bases). Per germline, CDR1 MNHEY and CDR2 SVGAGI. The CDR3 totals 13 residues. Trimming shortened V by 6 bases and J by 0 bases, and 9 bases separated the two germline ends.

This CDR3 is CASTYIPNGGFNEQFF. CDR3 DNA: TGTGCCAGCACCTACATCCCAAATGGAGGATTCAATGAGCAGTTCTTC. The chain couples TRBV4-2 to TRBJ2-1; D may be TRBD2 (5 bases). Germline V CDR1 and CDR2: LGHNA, YNFKEQ. Trimming stripped 7 bases from V and 6 bases from J, with 22 bases between. The CDR3 length is 16 residues.

The chain is built from TRBV30 and TRBJ1-2; D call uncertain. This CDR3 has 13 residues. The germline V gene encodes CDR1 GTSNPN and CDR2 SVGIG (reference sequence). The V end was cut by 4 bases, the J end by 1 base, with 10 bases between. CDR3 nucleotides: TGTGCCTGGACCCGAGGACTTAACTATGGCTACACCTTC. Translating gives CAWTRGLNYGYTF.

This clone is a singleton in its sample. The chain recombines TRBV24-1 with TRBJ1-5; D is ambiguous. V lost 5 bases and J lost 6, with 13 bases in between. The germline V gene encodes CDR1 KGHDR and CDR2 SFDVKD. CDR3 length: 14 residues. CDR3: CATSGTGFGQPQHF. CDR3 in DNA: TGTGCCACCAGTGGTACCGGGTTCGGTCAGCCCCAGCATTTT.

This chain links TRBV2 with TRBJ1-5; possibly TRBD1 for D (6 bases). Deletions cut 3 bases from V and 5 bases from J, with 11 bases between. The length of the CDR3 is 14 residues. Germline V gene data show CDR1 as SNHLY and CDR2 as FYNNEI. This CDR3 is CASSDGGGHQPQHF. For the CDR3, the DNA is TGTGCCAGCAGTGACGGCGGGGGGCATCAGCCCCAGCATTTT.

V gene TRBV2 combines with J gene TRBJ1-1; maybe TRBD1 (5 bases). Germline V gene data show CDR1 as SNHLY and CDR2 as FYNNEI. CDR3 length: 11 amino acids. V was trimmed by 7 bases and J by 11 bases, leaving 14 bases between them. The CDR3 region is CASTYDSGAFF. In nucleotides, the CDR3 is TGTGCCAGCACCTACGACAGTGGGGCTTTCTTT.

This clone was seen once. The rearrangement links TRBV5-6 to TRBJ1-2; maybe TRBD1 (5 bases). CDR1 SGHDT and CDR2 YYEEEE come from the germline V gene. V lost 3 bases, J lost 6 bases, and 21 bases lay in between. This CDR3 comprises 16 residues. CDR3 nucleotides: TGTGCCAGCAGCTACGGCCCGGGGGAAGTTACGGATGGCTACACCTTC. This codes for CASSYGPGEVTDGYTF.

This clone was observed a few times. The rearrangement joins TRBV3-1 (or the pseudogene TRBV3-2) to TRBJ1-4, with D possibly matching TRBD1 (5 bases). The V end was cut by 4 bases, the J end by 4 bases, with 13 bases between. CDR1 is LGHDT, CDR2 YNNKEL, per germline (reference sequence). The CDR3 sequence is 15 residues long. CDR3 sequence reads: CASSPIARGNEKLFF. In DNA, the CDR3 is TGTGCCAGCAGCCCGATAGCAAGGGGTAATGAAAAACTGTTTTTT.

The chain has TRBV16 and TRBJ2-1; TRBD1 matches at 11 bases. Trimming cost V 4 bases and J 5 bases; bases outside gene matches: 4. Germline values: CDR1 KGHSY, CDR2 FQNENV. The CDR3 totals 15 residues. The CDR3 region is CASSRGQGANNEQFF. In DNA, the CDR3 is TGTGCCAGCAGCCGCGGACAGGGGGCGAACAATGAGCAGTTCTTC.

Only one count was recorded for this clone. The chain combines TRBV29-1 with TRBJ2-3, with D perhaps matching TRBD2 (5 bases). This CDR3 comprises 13 residues. Trimming pared 7 bases from V and 0 bases from J, leaving 11 bases between. The germline CDR1 and CDR2 sequences are SQVTM and ANQGSEA. The CDR3: CSAHRGSTDTQYF. The CDR3 bases are TGCAGCGCACACCGGGGAAGCACAGATACGCAGTATTTT.

This chain joins TRBV27 and TRBJ1-2; 11 bases align to TRBD1. This CDR3 contains 14 residues. Germline-derived CDR1 and CDR2 are MNHEY and SMNVEV (reference sequence). The trim removed 5 bases at V and 5 bases at J, leaving 4 bases unmatched. Written as DNA, the CDR3 is TGTGCCAGCAGTCGGGACAGGGGGTTTTATGGCTACACCTTC. Translating gives CASSRDRGFYGYTF.

J is TRBJ1-6 and V is TRBV27; no firm D call. The CDR3 covers 12 residues. Germline loops: CDR1 MNHEY, CDR2 SMNVEV (reference sequence). V was shortened by 3 bases and J by 7 bases, with 4 bases between the two germline ends. As DNA, the CDR3 is TGTGCCAGCAGTTTGACAAATTCACCCCTCCACTTT. It encodes CASSLTNSPLHF.

In its sample, this clone was seen a few times. The genes are TRBV27 and TRBJ2-7, with D uncertain. Trimming pared 5 bases from V and 6 bases from J, leaving 17 bases between. Germline loops: CDR1 MNHEY, CDR2 SMNVEV (reference sequence). The CDR3 consists of 14 residues. The CDR3 loop reads CASSPRRQVIEQYF. CDR3 in DNA: TGTGCCAGCAGTCCCCGTCGGCAGGTTATCGAGCAGTACTTC.

The chain couples TRBV18 to TRBJ2-3, with 10 bases fitting TRBD2. This CDR3 spans 15 amino acids. Germline loops: CDR1 KGHSH, CDR2 LQKENI. After removal of 6 bases from V and 0 bases from J, the junction contained 3 bases not matched to a gene. DNA for the CDR3: TGTGCCAGCTCGCGGACTAGCGGTAGCACAGATACGCAGTATTTT. Translated: CASSRTSGSTDTQYF.